This TCR beta chain was sequenced during a study of a mutant IDH1 vaccine in newly diagnosed glioma. On the study more broadly: Patients received eight vaccinations in weeks 1, 3, 5, 7, 11, 15, 19, 23. Vaccines began 4-6 weeks after radiotherapy alone, or with temozolomide cycles. Regarding the study as a whole: Vaccine-induced immune responses occurred in 93.3% of patients.

TCRdb's copy holds only in-frame clones and misses some; the assay was immunoSEQ multiplex PCR. The repertoire holds tens of thousands of clones, with roughly 76% as singletons. The J segment lost 7 bases and the V segment lost 6 bases, leaving 6 bases of the junction unmatched. Germline V gives CDR1 MDHEN, CDR2 SYDVKM. There are 13 residues in the CDR3. Time point given: week 5, during vaccination. All doses held 300 ug of mutant IDH1 20-mer peptide, with topical imiquimod. This clone was counted between two and nine times. The target antigen is unknown. The sample consisted of PBMCs, taken from a glioma patient whose treatment included an IDH1 peptide vaccine. The clonotype was recovered from a man aged 45 to 65 with glioma. The chain joins TRBV28 to TRBJ1-5; 7 positions match TRBD1. The CDR3 sequence: CASRQGREQPQHF. CDR3 nucleotides: TGTGCCAGCAGACAGGGGCGGGAACAGCCCCAGCATTTT.